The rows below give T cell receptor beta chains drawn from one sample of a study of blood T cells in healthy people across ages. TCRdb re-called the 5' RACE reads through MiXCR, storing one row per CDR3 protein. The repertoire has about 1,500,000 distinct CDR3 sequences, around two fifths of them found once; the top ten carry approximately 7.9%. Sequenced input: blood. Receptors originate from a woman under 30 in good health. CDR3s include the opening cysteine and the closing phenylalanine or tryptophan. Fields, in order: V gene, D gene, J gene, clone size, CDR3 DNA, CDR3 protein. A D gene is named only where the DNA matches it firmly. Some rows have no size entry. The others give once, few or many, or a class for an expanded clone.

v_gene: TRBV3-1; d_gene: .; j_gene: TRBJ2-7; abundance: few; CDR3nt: TGTGCCAGCAGATCAGTCAGTTACGAGCAGTACTTC; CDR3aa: CASRSVSYEQYF
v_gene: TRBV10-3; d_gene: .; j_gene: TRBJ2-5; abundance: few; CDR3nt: TGTGCCATCAGCCATCCCCGGGAGACCCAGTACTTC; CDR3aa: CAISHPRETQYF
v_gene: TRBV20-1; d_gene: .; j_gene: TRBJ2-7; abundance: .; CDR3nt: TGCAGTGCTAGAGATACGGCGGGCATTGAATACGAGCAGTACTTC; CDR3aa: CSARDTAGIEYEQYF
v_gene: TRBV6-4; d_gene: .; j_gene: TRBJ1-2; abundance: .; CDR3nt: TGTGCCAGCAGTGGCGGGACTCTGGATGGCTACACCTTC; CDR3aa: CASSGGTLDGYTF
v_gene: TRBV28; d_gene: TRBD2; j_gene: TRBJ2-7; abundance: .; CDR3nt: TGTGCCAGCACCGTAGCGGGGGGGCTTGGTTACGAGCAGTACTTC; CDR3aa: CASTVAGGLGYEQYF
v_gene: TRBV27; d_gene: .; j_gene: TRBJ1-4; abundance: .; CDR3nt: TGTGCCAGCAGTTTAGAACAGGGTCGGAAACTGTTTTTT; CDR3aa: CASSLEQGRKLFF
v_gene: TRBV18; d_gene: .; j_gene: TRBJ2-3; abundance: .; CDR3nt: TGTGCCAGCCCATCCCCAATGGCAGATACGCAGTATTTT; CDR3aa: CASPSPMADTQYF
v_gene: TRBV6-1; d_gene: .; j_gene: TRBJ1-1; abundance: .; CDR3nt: TGTGCCAGCAGTGATGCGGGGAACACTGAAGCTTTCTTT; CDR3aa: CASSDAGNTEAFF
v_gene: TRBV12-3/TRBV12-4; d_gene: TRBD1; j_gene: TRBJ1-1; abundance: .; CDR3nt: TGTGCCAGCAGTTTACGGTACAGGGGAGACACTGAAGCTTTCTTT; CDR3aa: CASSLRYRGDTEAFF
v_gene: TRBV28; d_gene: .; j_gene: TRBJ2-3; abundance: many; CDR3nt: TGTGCTAGCAGCTTAGGAGGGGGGGGCACAGATACGCAGTATTTT; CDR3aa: CASSLGGGGTDTQYF
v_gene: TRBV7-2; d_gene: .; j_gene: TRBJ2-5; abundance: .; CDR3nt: TGTGCCAGCAGCTCCGACCGGGACTTCCCGAGGACCCAGTACTTC; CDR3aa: CASSSDRDFPRTQYF
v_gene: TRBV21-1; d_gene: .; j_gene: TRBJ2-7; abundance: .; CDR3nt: TGTGCCAGCAGCCCTCGCACCCGGGACAGGGTTGAGTTATACTCAGGCGACGAGCAGTACTTC; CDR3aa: CASSPRTRDRVELYSGDEQYF
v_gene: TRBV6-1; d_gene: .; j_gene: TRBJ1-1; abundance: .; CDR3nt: TGTGCCAGCATACCGGGGGGAAGGGCTGAAGCTTTCTTT; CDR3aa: CASIPGGRAEAFF
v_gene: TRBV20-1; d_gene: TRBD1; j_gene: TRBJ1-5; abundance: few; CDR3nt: TGCAGTGCCCCGGAGGGGGCTCAGCCCCAGCATTTT; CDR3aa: CSAPEGAQPQHF
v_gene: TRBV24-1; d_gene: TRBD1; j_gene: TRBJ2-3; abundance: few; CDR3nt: TGTGCCACAGAGACGAGGGGGACAGGGAGAACAGATACGCAGTATTTT; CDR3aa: CATETRGTGRTDTQYF
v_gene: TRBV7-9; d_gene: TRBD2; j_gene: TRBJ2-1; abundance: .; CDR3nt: TGTGCCAGCAGCCCGTTCAGCGGGGGCGATGAGCAGTTCTTC; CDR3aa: CASSPFSGGDEQFF
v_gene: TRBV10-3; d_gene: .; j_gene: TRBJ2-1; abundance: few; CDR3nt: TGTGCCATCAGTGAGTCGACGGCAGGGTTATCGAATGAGCAGTTCTTC; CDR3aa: CAISESTAGLSNEQFF
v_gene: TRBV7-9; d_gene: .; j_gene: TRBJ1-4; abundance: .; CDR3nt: TGTGCCAGCAGACCCCTTTGGGCGGGTGAAAAACTGTTTTTT; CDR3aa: CASRPLWAGEKLFF
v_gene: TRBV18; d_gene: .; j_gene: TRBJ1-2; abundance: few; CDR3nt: TGTGCCAGCTCACCTCAAGACGCCATTCTTAACTATGGCTACACCTTC; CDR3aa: CASSPQDAILNYGYTF
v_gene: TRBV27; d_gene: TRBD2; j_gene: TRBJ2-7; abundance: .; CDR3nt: TGTGCCAGCCGCGAGGGAGGGGTGAGCTCCTACGAGCAGTACTTC; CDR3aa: CASREGGVSSYEQYF
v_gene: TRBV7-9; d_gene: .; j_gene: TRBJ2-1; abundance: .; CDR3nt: TGTGCCAGCAGCTTAACCCCGGGGCAGGGGCGAAGCTCCTACAATGAGCAGTTCTTC; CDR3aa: CASSLTPGQGRSSYNEQFF
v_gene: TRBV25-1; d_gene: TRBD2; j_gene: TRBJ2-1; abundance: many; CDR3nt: TGTGCCAGCAGCGGGGGGGGTGAGCAGTTCTTC; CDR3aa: CASSGGGEQFF
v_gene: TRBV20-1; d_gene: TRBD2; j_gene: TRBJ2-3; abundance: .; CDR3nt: TGCAGTGCTAGGGTAGCGGGTACGAACACAGATACGCAGTATTTT; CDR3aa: CSARVAGTNTDTQYF
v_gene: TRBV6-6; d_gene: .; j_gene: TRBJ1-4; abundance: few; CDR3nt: TGTGCCAGCCAAGAACGGGGGGAAAAACTGTTTTTT; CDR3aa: CASQERGEKLFF
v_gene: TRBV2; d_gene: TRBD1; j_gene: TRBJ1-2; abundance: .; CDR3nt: TGTGCCAGCAGGACAGGGCTGAACTATGGCTACACCTTC; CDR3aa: CASRTGLNYGYTF